The 22 T cell receptor beta chains below come from one sample, sequenced in a study of cytomegalovirus exposure and HLA in healthy donors. Primers included in the PCR were 60 Vbeta and 13 Jbeta primers. Sequencing was performed with immunoSEQ multiplex PCR; in TCRdb, only in-frame clones are kept and a portion is missing. The profile covers about 150,000 clones, with 50% to 75% appearing a single time and approximately 6.6% taken by the ten largest. Sequenced: PBMCs. The receptors originated from an older woman in good health and CMV-seropositive.

The chain couples TRBV19 to TRBJ1-4; TRBD1 aligns across 7 bases. J was trimmed by 5 bases and V by 6 bases; bases with no gene match: 3. The V gene's germline CDR1 is LNHDA and CDR2 SQIVND (reference sequence). The CDR3 is 13 residues long. The CDR3 DNA reads as TGTGCCAGTAGATCGGGACAGAATGAAAAACTGTTTTTT. Translated, it gives CASRSGQNEKLFF.

This clone was counted once. Different DNA sequences within this sample yield the same CDR3. The rearrangement links TRBV5-4 to TRBJ2-3; 7 nucleotides align to TRBD1. Germline CDR1 SGHNT, CDR2 YYREEE (reference sequence). There are 18 residues in the CDR3. Trimming took 4 bases from V and 14 from J; bases not matched to a gene: 28. The CDR3 sequence: CASSPRVGSSKGGPGGYF. CDR3 coding DNA: TGTGCCAGCAGCCCCCGTGTAGGGAGTAGCAAAGGGGGCCCAGGAGGGTATTTT.

The chain is built from TRBV5-5 and TRBJ2-7; 7 bases are a match to TRBD1. The ends lost 3 bases at V and 0 bases at J; junction bases unmatched: 6. Looked up from germline, CDR1 is SGHKS and CDR2 is YYEKEE (reference sequence). The CDR3 is 15 residues long. The CDR3 sequence is CASSWSQGVSYEQYF. The CDR3, as DNA: TGTGCCAGCAGCTGGTCCCAGGGGGTCTCCTACGAGCAGTACTTC.

This clone was picked up a small number of times. The chain combines TRBV11-2 with TRBJ1-5; D is uncertain. V lost 4 bases to trimming and J lost 6 bases, with 7 bases between them. From germline, CDR1 is SGHAT and CDR2 FQNNGV. This CDR3 is 12 amino acids long. CDR3 DNA sequence: TGTGCCAGCAGCTCGGACTCTCAGCCCCAGCATTTT. Translation: CASSSDSQPQHF.

The chain couples TRBV13 to TRBJ2-3; D unresolved. V gave up 6 bases and J gave up 6 bases, with 13 bases separating them. The germline V gene has CDR1 PRHDT and CDR2 FYEKMQ (reference sequence). CDR3 size: 13 residues. The CDR3 is CASRSNSLDTQYF. CDR3 in DNA: TGTGCCAGCAGATCAAACAGTTTGGATACGCAGTATTTT.

The chain joins TRBV27 to TRBJ1-1; D perhaps matches TRBD1 (5 bases). The CDR3 totals 14 residues. V was clipped by 6 bases and J by 4 bases, with 15 bases between them. From germline, CDR1 is MNHEY and CDR2 SMNVEV (reference sequence). The CDR3 is CASSPARVATEAFF. Here the CDR3 DNA reads TGTGCCAGCAGCCCAGCCAGGGTGGCCACTGAAGCTTTCTTT.

The V gene is TRBV30, the J gene TRBJ2-1; 7 bases align to TRBD2. Germline CDR1 and CDR2: GTSNPN and SVGIG (reference sequence). The CDR3 runs to 13 residues. V shed 2 bases and J 2 bases; nucleotides not matched to a gene: 0. The DNA for the CDR3 is TGTGCCTGGAGTAGCGGGGCCTACAATGAGCAGTTCTTC. Translation: CAWSSGAYNEQFF.

The genes are TRBV23-1 and TRBJ2-7, with a tentative D call TRBD1 (6 bases). TRBV23-1 is recorded as an ORF, its role being uncertain. Trimming left V 4 bases short and J 4 bases short, with 14 bases between. The CDR3 length is 14 residues. The DNA of the CDR3 is TGCGCCAGCAGTCCTTCTTCACAGGGTTACGAGCAGTACTTC. Its protein product is CASSPSSQGYEQYF.

This clone has a handful of counts. The chain recombines TRBV9 with TRBJ2-5; maybe TRBD1 (6 bases). Germline V lookup: CDR1 SGDLS, CDR2 YYNGEE. Trimming cost V 4 bases and J 1 base, with 11 bases left between them. The CDR3 loop spans 14 amino acids. The CDR3: CASSPRDTQETQYF. The CDR3 DNA sequence: TGTGCCAGCAGCCCCCGGGACACCCAAGAGACCCAGTACTTC.

This clone occurred a few times. V usage is TRBV5-1 and J usage is TRBJ2-3; 7 bases match TRBD2. The CDR3 is 16 amino acids. In germline, CDR1 is SGHRS, CDR2 YFSETQ. Losses at the gene ends were 3 bases for V and 5 bases for J; bases not matched to a gene: 12. This CDR3 reads CASSYGGRAGGDTQYF. Written as DNA, the CDR3 is TGCGCCAGCAGCTATGGAGGGAGGGCCGGTGGAGATACGCAGTATTTT.

This clone has just one count. CDR3 residues: CASSEARDRGLYRNQPQHF. The CDR3 region has the DNA TGTGCCAGCAGTGAAGCTCGGGACAGGGGGCTATATCGCAATCAGCCCCAGCATTTT. This chain joins TRBV6-1 and TRBJ1-5; 12 bases agree with TRBD1. Germline lookup yields CDR1 MNHNS and CDR2 SASEGT. CDR3 length equals 19 residues. With V trimmed by 0 bases and J by 2 bases, 8 bases remained unmatched.

This clone was seen a handful of times. The rearrangement uses TRBV19 and TRBJ1-3; TRBD1 matches 7 bases. The V and J ends lost 3 bases and 0 bases, in that order; junction bases with no gene match: 2. From germline, CDR1 is LNHDA and CDR2 SQIVND (reference sequence). CDR3 length: 15 amino acids. CDR3: CASSIGQASGNTIYF. The CDR3 DNA is TGTGCCAGTAGTATCGGACAGGCCTCTGGAAACACCATATATTTT.

The rearrangement joins TRBV5-1 to TRBJ1-3; D uncertain. Germline V lookup: CDR1 SGHRS, CDR2 YFSETQ. The V end lost 4 bases, the J end lost 3 bases, and 8 bases lay between the germline ends. The CDR3 covers 13 residues. The CDR3 spells CASSISGGNTIYF. The CDR3 DNA follows: TGCGCCAGCAGCATCTCGGGTGGAAACACCATATATTTT.

The chain is built from TRBV6-5 and TRBJ2-3; D gene ambiguous. Per germline, CDR1 MNHEY and CDR2 SVGAGI. The V end lost 2 bases, the J end lost 2 bases, and 8 bases lay between the germline ends. The CDR3 loop spans 14 amino acids. CDR3: CASSYGLNTDTQYF. The CDR3, as DNA: TGTGCCAGCAGTTACGGCTTAAACACAGATACGCAGTATTTT.

The table lists this clone with a few counts. One junction end disagrees with the germline gene, perhaps due to a read error. The chain is built from TRBV7-7 and TRBJ2-2; D might be TRBD1 (5 bases). This CDR3 has 13 amino acids. Germline CDR1 reads SSHAT; CDR2 reads FNYEAQ (reference sequence). CDR3 coding DNA: TGTGCTAGCAGCTTGGGGCCCAGGTCGGAGCTGTTTTTT. Its protein is CASSLGPRSELFF.

The V and J genes are TRBV19 and TRBJ2-3; possibly TRBD1 for D (5 bases). The V end lost 4 bases, the J end lost 2 bases, and 10 bases lay between the germline ends. The CDR3 totals 14 residues. Germline V CDR1 and CDR2: LNHDA, SQIVND (reference sequence). The CDR3 nucleotides are TGTGCCAGTAGTAGGGGCACCTCCACAGATACGCAGTATTTT. It yields the protein CASSRGTSTDTQYF.

This chain connects TRBV9 to TRBJ2-5, with a weak D call TRBD1 (7 bases). The last part of the DNA fits TRBJ2-7 better; the J call may be wrong. The germline CDR1 and CDR2 sequences are SGDLS and YYNGEE. The CDR3 loop spans 17 amino acids. The CDR3 spells CASSVAGGNLGGDEQYF. The CDR3 DNA follows: TGTGCCAGCAGCGTAGCAGGGGGGAACCTTGGTGGTGACGAGCAGTACTTC.

The V and J genes are TRBV6-1 and TRBJ1-2; TRBD1 matches 7 bases. The CDR3 has 14 amino acids. The V and J ends lost 8 bases and 2 bases, in that order; junction bases with no gene match: 8. Germline CDR1 reads MNHNS; CDR2 reads SASEGT. Here the CDR3 DNA reads TGTGCCAGCCGACAGGGTATAGGGAACTATGGCTACACCTTC. This codes for CASRQGIGNYGYTF.

This chain joins TRBV30 and TRBJ1-4; the D gene is possibly TRBD1 (6 bases). In germline, CDR1 is GTSNPN, CDR2 SVGIG (reference sequence). The CDR3 length is 13 residues. The V and J ends lost 0 bases and 8 bases respectively, with 10 bases between them. The CDR3 reads CAWSVGAGEKLFF. The CDR3, as DNA: TGTGCCTGGAGTGTGGGGGCAGGGGAAAAACTGTTTTTT.

The chain employs TRBV6-1 and TRBJ2-5; D call uncertain. The CDR3 extends over 11 amino acids. The V end lost 6 bases, the J end lost 5 bases, and 7 bases lay between the germline ends. Germline CDR1 is MNHNS and CDR2 is SASEGT. CDR3 sequence (DNA): TGTGCCAGCAGCCGTTTTGAGACCCAGTACTTC. Its translation: CASSRFETQYF.

The table lists this clone with a few counts. This rearrangement joins TRBV6-1 to TRBJ2-7, with 7 bases identical to TRBD1. J lost 4 bases, V lost 10 bases, and 13 bases had no gene match. The CDR3 is 14 amino acids. From germline, CDR1 is MNHNS and CDR2 SASEGT. The CDR3 coding sequence is TGTGCCACACTTCCGACAGGGAAAATTTACGAGCAGTACTTC. As protein: CATLPTGKIYEQYF.

The chain carries TRBV27 and TRBJ2-1; 9 bases fit TRBD2. The CDR3 spans 15 residues. Trimming removed 4 bases from V and 7 bases from J; junction bases left unmatched: 8. Germline V gene lookup returns CDR1 MNHEY and CDR2 SMNVEV (reference sequence). CDR3 residues: CASSSGTSQPNEQFF. The DNA of the CDR3 is TGTGCCAGCAGTTCAGGGACTAGCCAACCAAATGAGCAGTTCTTC.